These T cell receptor beta chains were read from a single sample in a study of vaccination and CD4 T cells after COVID-19. A single record per CDR3 protein comes from TCRdb applying MiXCR to the PCR reads. The sample has some 18,000 distinct CDR3 sequences, approximately 78% seen once. Antigens of these TCRs are unknown. The source was CD4+ T cells from blood, cultured in vitro, collected after SARS-CoV-2 vaccination. The receptor set was obtained from a human donor who received a COVID-19 vaccine. CDR3s include the opening cysteine and the closing phenylalanine or tryptophan. The D gene is left open where the match is weak. Where a row states a size, it is once, few, many or the class of an expanded clone; other rows omit it.

D gene	clone size	V gene	J gene	CDR3 protein	CDR3 DNA
.	.	TRBV10-1	TRBJ2-7	CASSPTPDNSYEQYF	TGCGCCAGCAGTCCTACCCCCGACAACTCCTACGAGCAGTACTTC
.	.	TRBV6-1	TRBJ2-1	CASSERHNEQFF	TGTGCCAGCAGTGAAAGACACAATGAGCAGTTCTTC
TRBD1	.	TRBV24-1	TRBJ2-7	CATSSDRPYEQYF	TGTGCCACCAGTTCGGACAGGCCCTACGAGCAGTACTTC
TRBD1	.	TRBV6-1	TRBJ2-5	CASTRTGKETQYF	TGTGCCAGCACCCGGACAGGGAAAGAGACCCAGTACTTC
.	once	TRBV19	TRBJ1-2	CASNEPYYGYTF	TGTGCCAGTAACGAGCCATACTATGGCTACACCTTC
.	.	TRBV19	TRBJ1-2	CASSADGANYGYTF	TGTGCCAGTAGTGCGGACGGAGCTAACTATGGCTACACCTTC
.	.	TRBV24-1	TRBJ1-4	CATPVAGDEKLFF	TGTGCCACCCCAGTGGCGGGGGATGAAAAACTGTTTTTT
.	.	TRBV7-2	TRBJ2-5	CASSPVGQGETQYF	TGTGCCAGCAGCCCCGTCGGCCAGGGAGAGACCCAGTACTTC
.	.	TRBV24-1	TRBJ2-5	CATSDWETQYF	TGTGCCACCAGTGATTGGGAGACCCAGTACTTC
.	.	TRBV12-5	TRBJ1-2	CASGLVTESGYTF	TGTGCTAGTGGTTTGGTAACAGAATCTGGCTACACCTTC
.	.	TRBV4-1	TRBJ1-2	CASSQGDRKNGYTF	TGCGCCAGCAGCCAAGGTGACAGGAAGAATGGCTACACCTTC
.	.	TRBV7-9	TRBJ1-3	CASSLAGIGNTIYF	TGTGCCAGCAGCTTAGCAGGGATTGGAAACACCATATATTTT
.	.	TRBV10-3	TRBJ1-6	CAISDQPNSPLHF	TGTGCCATCAGTGATCAGCCGAACTCACCCCTCCACTTT
TRBD2	.	TRBV20-1	TRBJ2-7	CSAQGLAGGSYEQYF	TGCAGTGCTCAGGGACTAGCGGGGGGATCCTACGAGCAGTACTTC
TRBD1	.	TRBV2	TRBJ1-5	CASGAGGAQPQHF	TGTGCCAGCGGGGCAGGGGGTGCCCAGCCCCAGCATTTT
.	.	TRBV11-1	TRBJ1-3	CASSLDGNTIYF	TGTGCCAGCAGCTTAGATGGAAACACCATATATTTT
.	.	TRBV10-3	TRBJ2-5	CAVSRGRGQETQYF	TGTGCCGTTTCAAGGGGCAGGGGACAAGAGACCCAGTACTTC
.	.	TRBV6-1	TRBJ1-2	CASSDYRTGYTF	TGTGCCAGCAGTGACTACAGGACGGGCTACACCTTC
TRBD1	.	TRBV6-1	TRBJ2-2	CASSEALGQGITGELFF	TGTGCCAGCAGTGAAGCGCTGGGACAGGGTATCACCGGGGAGCTGTTTTTT
TRBD1	.	TRBV7-8	TRBJ1-6	CASSWGQGAYSPLHF	TGTGCCAGCAGCTGGGGACAGGGGGCTTATTCACCCCTCCACTTT
.	.	TRBV6-1	TRBJ2-3	CASSPGLDTQYF	TGTGCCAGCAGTCCAGGCTTAGATACGCAGTATTTT
TRBD1	.	TRBV10-3	TRBJ2-5	CATFTGVGETQYF	TGTGCCACCTTTACAGGGGTGGGGGAGACCCAGTACTTC
.	few	TRBV7-8	TRBJ1-2	CASSPAGVSGYTF	TGTGCCAGCAGCCCCGCGGGGGTCTCCGGCTACACCTTC
.	.	TRBV30	TRBJ2-7	CAWSPLEVEQYF	TGTGCCTGGAGTCCCCTTGAGGTTGAGCAGTACTTC
.	few	TRBV12-3/TRBV12-4	TRBJ1-5	CASSPRGGSNQPQHF	TGTGCCAGCAGTCCCAGGGGAGGGAGCAATCAGCCCCAGCATTTT
.	.	TRBV6-4	TRBJ1-5	CASIRGGSFQPQHF	TGTGCCAGTATACGCGGGGGAAGTTTTCAGCCCCAGCATTTT
TRBD2	.	TRBV2	TRBJ2-2	CASSETSGVLGGELFF	TGTGCCAGCAGTGAGACTAGCGGGGTACTCGGCGGGGAGCTGTTTTTT
.	.	TRBV7-2	TRBJ2-1	CASSMGQRDEQFF	TGTGCCAGCAGCATGGGACAAAGGGATGAGCAGTTCTTC
TRBD1	.	TRBV6-1	TRBJ1-1	CASSRDYRGYTEAFF	TGTGCCAGCAGCCGCGACTACAGGGGTTATACTGAAGCTTTCTTT
.	.	TRBV7-9	TRBJ2-5	CASSLEVTSRETQYF	TGTGCCAGCAGCTTAGAAGTCACCAGCCGAGAGACCCAGTACTTC
.	.	TRBV2	TRBJ1-5	CASSSGSNQPQHF	TGTGCCAGCAGTTCTGGTAGCAATCAGCCCCAGCATTTT
.	.	TRBV20-1	TRBJ2-3	CSARGRLDTQYF	TGCAGTGCTAGAGGACGATTAGATACGCAGTATTTT
.	few	TRBV20-1	TRBJ1-5	CSAREWGSGNQPQHF	TGCAGTGCTAGAGAGTGGGGTAGCGGCAATCAGCCCCAGCATTTT
.	.	TRBV7-9	TRBJ1-1	CASSLARDSGFGTEAFF	TGTGCCAGCAGCTTAGCGCGCGATTCGGGTTTCGGCACTGAAGCTTTCTTT
TRBD1	.	TRBV25-1	TRBJ1-1	CASSDRGVGFEAFF	TGTGCCAGCAGTGACAGGGGGGTGGGGTTTGAAGCTTTCTTT
.	.	TRBV7-9	TRBJ1-6	CASSLNVGSPLHF	TGTGCCAGCAGCTTGAACGTGGGTTCACCCCTCCACTTT
.	.	TRBV6-1	TRBJ1-3	CASSRTASSGNTIYF	TGTGCCAGCAGTCGGACGGCTAGCTCTGGAAACACCATATATTTT
TRBD1	.	TRBV2	TRBJ1-6	CASNRDRGESPLHF	TGTGCCAGCAACCGGGACAGGGGGGAGTCACCCCTCCACTTT